The rows below give T cell receptor beta chains drawn from one sample of a study of blood T cell repertoires in COVID-19. The protocol was immunoSEQ multiplex PCR, while the TCRdb copy is restricted to in-frame clones and leaves out a portion. Found here are about 40,000 clones, roughly 81% of them singletons; the top ten hold about 13%. The specimen sequenced was peripheral blood. The receptors stem from a human donor in a cohort sampled during active COVID-19. The CDR3 runs from the conserved cysteine through the conserved F or W. The order of the fields is clone size, D gene, V gene, J gene, CDR3 DNA, CDR3 protein. A D gene is named only where the DNA matches it firmly. Clone size is given for some rows only: seen once, a few or many times, or a class if the clone is expanded.

NA,NA,TRBV4-1,TRBJ1-1,TGCGCCAGCAGCCAAGTGACACAGAACACTGAAGCTTTCTTT,CASSQVTQNTEAFF
few,NA,TRBV12-3/TRBV12-4,TRBJ1-6,TGTGCCAGCAGTTCTCTGAATTCACCCCTCCACTTT,CASSSLNSPLHF
NA,TRBD2,TRBV10-3,TRBJ2-1,TGTGCCATCCTAGGACCCACGACTAGCGGGGGGAACTCCTACAATGAGCAGTTCTTC,CAILGPTTSGGNSYNEQFF
NA,TRBD1,TRBV7-3,TRBJ2-3,TGTGCCAGCAGCGTCTCATCACCTGACAGGGGATCAGATACGCAGTATTTT,CASSVSSPDRGSDTQYF
NA,NA,TRBV5-1,TRBJ2-7,TGCGCCAGCAGCTTTCAGCAGGCGTCCGAGCAGTACTTC,CASSFQQASEQYF
NA,NA,TRBV11-1,TRBJ2-2,TGTGCCAGCAGCTACACAGGGACCGGGGAGCTGTTTTTT,CASSYTGTGELFF
few,TRBD1,TRBV6-2/TRBV6-3,TRBJ1-2,TGTGCCAGCAGCCCCTCGACAGGGCTGCCCACCTTC,CASSPSTGLPTF
NA,TRBD2,TRBV10-3,TRBJ2-1,TGTGCCATCGGGGGACTATACCCCAATGAGCAGTTCTTC,CAIGGLYPNEQFF
NA,NA,TRBV9,TRBJ2-1,TGTGCCAGCAGCGTAGTTGCGGGTAGCTACAATGAGCAGTTCTTC,CASSVVAGSYNEQFF
NA,NA,TRBV7-9,TRBJ2-7,TGTGCCAGCAGCTCCCCCCTGGGCAGGGATATGTACGAGCAGTACTTC,CASSSPLGRDMYEQYF
NA,TRBD1,TRBV5-3,TRBJ2-7,TGTGCCAGAAGCTCCGGGACAGATAGCTCCTACGAGCAGTACTTC,CARSSGTDSSYEQYF
NA,TRBD2,TRBV5-6,TRBJ2-3,TGTGCCAGCAGCACCAGGGTAGCGGGGGGGCCCGGTACGCAGTATTTT,CASSTRVAGGPGTQYF
NA,TRBD2,TRBV7-2,TRBJ2-1,TGTGCCAGCAGCTTAGTGTCGGGGGGGGCCACCCATGAGCAGTTCTTC,CASSLVSGGATHEQFF
NA,NA,TRBV7-2,TRBJ1-5,TGTGCCAGCAGCTTAGCACGGACACGCAATCAGCCCCAGCATTTT,CASSLARTRNQPQHF
NA,NA,TRBV5-8,TRBJ1-2,TGTGCCAGCAGCTTGGCGTCAGGGGACTATGGCTACACCTTC,CASSLASGDYGYTF
NA,NA,TRBV7-9,TRBJ2-1,TGTGCCAGCAGCTTAAACGGGAACTCCTACAATGAGCAGTTCTTC,CASSLNGNSYNEQFF
NA,NA,TRBV3-1/TRBV3-2,TRBJ2-7,TGTGCCAGCAGCCAAGTCTCAGAAGAGCAGTACTTC,CASSQVSEEQYF
NA,TRBD1,TRBV19,TRBJ1-2,TGTGCCAGTAGTATAGCAGGGGGCAACTATGGCTACACCTTC,CASSIAGGNYGYTF
once,TRBD1,TRBV29-1,TRBJ2-7,TGCAGCCCGCAGGGGGCGCGCGAGCAGTACTTC,CSPQGAREQYF
NA,TRBD2,TRBV7-2,TRBJ2-1,TGTGCCAGCAGCTTCAGCGGGGGTTACAATGAGCAGTTCTTC,CASSFSGGYNEQFF
NA,TRBD2,TRBV2,TRBJ2-5,TGTGCCAGCAGTCCTTCGGCGGGGGGGCAAGAGACCCAGTACTTC,CASSPSAGGQETQYF
NA,NA,TRBV3-1/TRBV3-2,TRBJ1-2,TGTGCCAGCAGCCGGGGCAACTATGGCTACACCTTC,CASSRGNYGYTF
NA,NA,TRBV2,TRBJ2-3,TGTGCCAGCAGTGAAGGGGGGGTCCTTAGCACAGATACGCAGTATTTT,CASSEGGVLSTDTQYF
NA,NA,TRBV6-1,TRBJ2-7,TGTGCCAGCAGTGAAGGGTCCCTAGGCGAGCAGTACTTC,CASSEGSLGEQYF
NA,NA,TRBV10-3,TRBJ2-3,TGTGCCATCAGGGATGGGAACAGGGCAGATACGCAGTATTTT,CAIRDGNRADTQYF
NA,NA,TRBV4-1,TRBJ1-2,TGCGCCAGCAGCCAACAGGGTAACTATGGCTACACCTTC,CASSQQGNYGYTF
medium-sized,TRBD1,TRBV4-2,TRBJ2-7,TGTGCCAGCAGCCAAGTCGGGACAGGGGTCTACGAGCAGTACTTC,CASSQVGTGVYEQYF
NA,NA,TRBV5-1,TRBJ1-3,TGCGCCAGCAGCTTCGGGACTCCCGGAAACACCATATATTTT,CASSFGTPGNTIYF
NA,NA,TRBV9,TRBJ1-6,TGTGCCAGCAGCGTTACCGCGGGACCTGATAATTCACCCCTCCACTTT,CASSVTAGPDNSPLHF
NA,TRBD2,TRBV5-1,TRBJ2-5,TGCGCCAGCAGCTCGGACGGACTAGCGGGGTTTCAAGAGACCCAGTACTTC,CASSSDGLAGFQETQYF
NA,NA,TRBV2,TRBJ2-3,TGTGCCAGCAGTGAAGCGGCCTCGACGCAGTATTTT,CASSEAASTQYF
once,NA,TRBV6-5,TRBJ1-5,TGTGCCAGCAGTTCCGACGGACAGTACTCGCGGCCCCAGCATTTT,CASSSDGQYSRPQHF
few,NA,TRBV6-6,TRBJ2-1,TGTGCCAGCAGTTACTCCCCCGATGAGCAGTTCTTC,CASSYSPDEQFF
NA,TRBD2,TRBV3-1/TRBV3-2,TRBJ2-3,TGTGCCAGCAGCCAAGGCGGTAGCGGGGGGGCCGGAGATACGCAGTATTTT,CASSQGGSGGAGDTQYF
NA,TRBD1,TRBV29-1,TRBJ1-1,TGCAGCGTTGAAGGACAGGGTAATACTGAAGCTTTCTTT,CSVEGQGNTEAFF
NA,TRBD1,TRBV18,TRBJ2-1,TGTGCCAGCTCACCGCAAAAGGGGGCAGGGAATGAGCAGTTCTTC,CASSPQKGAGNEQFF
NA,NA,TRBV5-1,TRBJ2-3,TGCGCCAGCCGCCCTCCCGCGGAGAAGGCTACAGATACGCAGTATTTT,CASRPPAEKATDTQYF
NA,NA,TRBV9,TRBJ1-4,TGTGCCAGCAGCGTAGAGTTCGGGGGGGAGAATGAAAAACTGTTTTTT,CASSVEFGGENEKLFF
NA,NA,TRBV2,TRBJ1-1,TGTGCCAGCAGTGAAGGGTTTGGGGGCACGGGGGCTTTCTTT,CASSEGFGGTGAFF
once,TRBD1,TRBV6-8,TRBJ1-5,TGTCCACTAGCCGACAGGGGGGGAGGTCAGCCCCAGCATTTT,CPLADRGGGQPQHF
NA,TRBD1,TRBV2,TRBJ2-2,TGTGCCAGCAGTTACCCGGGACAGGGGGCGGGCACCGGGGAGCTGTTTTTT,CASSYPGQGAGTGELFF